The 19 T cell receptor beta chains in this list originate from one sample, sequenced in a study of cytomegalovirus exposure and HLA in healthy donors. The PCR contained 60 Vbeta and 13 Jbeta primers. Sequenced by immunoSEQ multiplex PCR; TCRdb stores in-frame clones only, minus some. Of about 120,000 clones listed, 66% were seen once; the top ten hold 1.5% to 1.7%. Sequencing input: PBMCs. The receptors come from a man aged 18-30 years in good health and CMV-seronegative.

The chain joins TRBV27 to TRBJ2-1; TRBD2 aligns across 8 bases. Per the germline V gene, CDR1 is MNHEY and CDR2 is SMNVEV (reference sequence). The V and J ends lost 5 bases and 1 base, in that order; junction bases with no gene match: 4. This CDR3 comprises 15 residues. The CDR3 coding sequence is TGTGCCAGCAGTAGTAGCGGGACTTCCTACAATGAGCAGTTCTTC. The encoded protein is CASSSSGTSYNEQFF.

The V gene is TRBV5-1, the J gene TRBJ2-7; 9 bases map to TRBD1. The V and J ends lost 4 bases and 4 bases, in that order; junction bases with no gene match: 3. From germline, CDR1 is SGHRS and CDR2 YFSETQ. CDR3 length equals 13 residues. CDR3 region: CASSRDREYEQYF. DNA for the CDR3: TGCGCCAGCAGCCGGGACAGGGAGTACGAGCAGTACTTC.

J is TRBJ2-3 and V is TRBV6-1; a weak D match, TRBD1 (7 bases). V was pared by 2 bases and J by 7 bases, with 10 bases between. This CDR3 spans 13 amino acids. The germline V gene encodes CDR1 MNHNS and CDR2 SASEGT. CDR3 DNA: TGTGCCAGCAGTGAACCAGGGGGGAATACGCAGTATTTT. It is translated as CASSEPGGNTQYF.

The V gene is TRBV6-6, the J gene TRBJ2-7; tentative D call: TRBD1 (6 bases). Germline V lookup: CDR1 MNHNY, CDR2 SVGAGI (reference sequence). This CDR3 comprises 15 residues. V lost 10 bases and J lost 6, with 25 bases in between. CDR3 region: CATFHIRDTCCEQYF. The CDR3 DNA follows: TGTGCCACTTTCCACATCCGGGACACCTGCTGCGAGCAGTACTTC.

This clone was observed a handful of times. The V and J genes are TRBV5-1 and TRBJ2-6; TRBD1 agrees at 7 bases. This CDR3 has 17 residues. The J segment lost 0 bases and the V segment lost 0 bases, leaving 3 bases of the junction unmatched. The germline gives CDR1 SGHRS, CDR2 YFSETQ. CDR3 sequence: CASSLEAGGSGANVLTF. The CDR3 bases are TGCGCCAGCAGCTTGGAGGCAGGGGGCTCTGGGGCCAACGTCCTGACTTTC.

The CDR3 sequence is CASSHRQITTDTQYF. The DNA for the CDR3 is TGTGCCAGCAGCCACAGACAGATAACGACAGATACGCAGTATTTT. J is TRBJ2-3 and V is TRBV14; possibly TRBD1 for D (5 bases). The length of the CDR3 is 15 residues. Trimming pared 3 bases from V and 3 bases from J, leaving 13 bases between. In germline, CDR1 is SGHDN, CDR2 FVKESK.

V gene TRBV4-3 combines with J gene TRBJ1-2; 9 bases are a match to TRBD1. Germline CDR1 LGHNA, CDR2 YSLEER. Unmatched junction bases numbered 3, after V lost 5 bases and J lost 5 bases. The CDR3 covers 13 residues. The CDR3 loop reads CASSKGTGYGYTF. CDR3 in DNA: TGCGCCAGCAGCAAAGGGACAGGGTATGGCTACACCTTC.

The V gene is TRBV19, the J gene TRBJ1-5; D remains ambiguous. Germline CDR1 LNHDA, CDR2 SQIVND (reference sequence). V lost 6 bases, J lost 7 bases, and 13 bases lay in between. CDR3 size: 13 residues. The CDR3 nucleotides are TGTGCCAGTAGATCGTCAGGTATACAGCCCCAGCATTTT. Encoded protein: CASRSSGIQPQHF.

This clone occurred a few times. V usage is TRBV30 and J usage is TRBJ2-7, with a possible D match to TRBD1 (6 bases). CDR3 length: 11 residues. The V gene's germline CDR1 is GTSNPN and CDR2 SVGIG (reference sequence). The V end was cut by 5 bases, the J end by 4 bases, with 9 bases between. The CDR3 nucleotides are TGTGCCTGGCAGGACAGATACGAGCAGTACTTC. Protein: CAWQDRYEQYF.

This chain joins TRBV5-4 and TRBJ2-7, with D perhaps TRBD1 (5 bases). V lost 8 bases, J lost 0 bases, and 12 bases lay in between. The CDR3 runs to 13 residues. The V gene's germline CDR1 is SGHNT and CDR2 YYREEE (reference sequence). CDR3 DNA: TGTGCCAGTAAGGGGCAGGGCTCCTACGAGCAGTACTTC. It yields the protein CASKGQGSYEQYF.

The chain carries TRBV27 and TRBJ2-7, with 10 nucleotides matching TRBD1. Germline assignment: CDR1 MNHEY and CDR2 SMNVEV (reference sequence). This CDR3 spans 13 amino acids. The V segment lost 10 bases and the J segment 2 bases; nucleotides outside the gene matches: 5. CDR3 bases: TGTGCCAACGGTGACAGGGGGCCCTACGAGCAGTACTTC. It yields the protein CANGDRGPYEQYF.

The rearrangement uses TRBV11-3 and TRBJ2-6; 11 bases line up with TRBD1. The V gene's germline CDR1 is SGHNT and CDR2 YENEEA. The CDR3 length is 18 residues. V gave up 0 bases and J gave up 0 bases; unmatched junction bases: 1. CDR3 in amino acids: CASSLEGQGGSGANVLTF. The DNA of the CDR3 is TGTGCCAGCAGCTTAGAGGGACAGGGGGGCTCTGGGGCCAACGTCCTGACTTTC.

V usage is TRBV21-1 and J usage is TRBJ2-1; the table's D gene call, TRBD1, was not cross checked with the DNA. TRBV21-1 is a documented pseudogene. This CDR3 comprises 17 residues. The CDR3 sequence: CASSPLMGLVSYNEQFF. The CDR3 DNA follows: TGTGCCAGCAGCCCCTTGATGGGGCTGGTATCCTACAATGAGCAGTTCTTC.

This clone was seen once. The chain links TRBV6-5 to TRBJ1-1, with no clear D. From germline, CDR1 is MNHEY and CDR2 SVGAGI. The ends were cut back, 5 bases at V and 1 base at J, with 14 bases in the middle. CDR3 length equals 15 residues. The CDR3 spells CASSVGRAGNTEAFF. The CDR3 DNA follows: TGTGCCAGCAGTGTAGGGAGGGCTGGGAACACTGAAGCTTTCTTT.

The chain recombines TRBV5-1 with TRBJ2-5, with 15 positions matching TRBD2. The length of the CDR3 is 17 residues. J lost 5 bases, V lost 4 bases, and 9 bases had no gene match. Germline CDR1 and CDR2: SGHRS and YFSETQ. The CDR3 spells CASSLRTSGGARETQYF. CDR3 DNA: TGCGCCAGCAGCCTTCGGACTAGCGGGGGGGCGCGGGAGACCCAGTACTTC.

The chain recombines TRBV25-1 with TRBJ2-7; weak D call: TRBD1 (6 bases). Between the trimmed V and J ends, which lost 6 bases and 5 bases, there was a span of 17 bases. This CDR3 is 14 amino acids long. Germline CDR1 MGHDK, CDR2 SYGVNS. As DNA, the CDR3 is TGTGCCAGCAGCCCCGTAAGGACAGCGGACGAGCAGTACTTC. It encodes CASSPVRTADEQYF.

The chain links TRBV6-5 to TRBJ2-7; 7 bases align to TRBD1. CDR1 MNHEY and CDR2 SVGAGI come from the germline V gene. The CDR3 extends over 15 amino acids. J lost 2 bases, V lost 0 bases, and 4 bases had no gene match. The CDR3: CASSYSNRGPYEQYF. The CDR3 nucleotides are TGTGCCAGCAGTTACTCGAACAGGGGCCCCTACGAGCAGTACTTC.

The chain carries TRBV6-1 and TRBJ1-1; D possibly corresponds to TRBD1 (6 bases). Germline V gene lookup returns CDR1 MNHNS and CDR2 SASEGT. V lost 6 bases and J lost 6, with 8 bases in between. The CDR3 has 11 residues. CDR3 amino acids: CASRTGSEAFF. The CDR3 DNA reads TGTGCCAGCAGGACAGGCTCTGAAGCTTTCTTT.

This clone has a single count. The V and J genes are TRBV11-2 and TRBJ2-7; D is unresolved. Trimming took 2 bases from V and 6 from J, leaving 5 bases between them. Germline CDR1 and CDR2: SGHAT and FQNNGV. The CDR3 is 11 residues long. The CDR3 DNA sequence: TGTGCCAGCAGCTTACGGTCCGAGCAGTACTTC. Its protein product is CASSLRSEQYF. Full variable domain (outside the CDR3, taken from reference TRBV11-2 and TRBJ2-7): EAGVAQSPRYKIIEKRQSVAFWCNPISGHATLYWYQQILGQGPKLLIQFQNNGVVDDSQLPKDRFSAERLKGVDSTLKIQPAKLEDSAVYLCASSLRSEQYFGPGTRLTVT.